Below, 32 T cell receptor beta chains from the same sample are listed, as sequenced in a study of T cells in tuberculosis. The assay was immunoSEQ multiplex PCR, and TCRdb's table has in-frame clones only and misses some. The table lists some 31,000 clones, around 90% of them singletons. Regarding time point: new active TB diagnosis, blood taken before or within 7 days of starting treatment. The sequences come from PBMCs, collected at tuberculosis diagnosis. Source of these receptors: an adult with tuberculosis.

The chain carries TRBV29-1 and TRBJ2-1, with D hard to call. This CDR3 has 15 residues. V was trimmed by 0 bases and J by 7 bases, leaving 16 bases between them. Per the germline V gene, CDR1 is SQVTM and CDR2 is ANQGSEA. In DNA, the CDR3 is TGCAGCGTTGAAGATAGGCTAGACCCGTCGAATGAGCAGTTCTTC. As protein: CSVEDRLDPSNEQFF.

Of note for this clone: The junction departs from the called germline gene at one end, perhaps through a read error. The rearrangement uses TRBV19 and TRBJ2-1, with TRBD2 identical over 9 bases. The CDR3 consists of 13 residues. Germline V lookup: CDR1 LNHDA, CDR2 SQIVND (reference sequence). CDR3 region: CGARGGAVNEQFF. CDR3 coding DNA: TGCGGGGCCCGCGGGGGGGCCGTCAATGAGCAGTTCTTC.

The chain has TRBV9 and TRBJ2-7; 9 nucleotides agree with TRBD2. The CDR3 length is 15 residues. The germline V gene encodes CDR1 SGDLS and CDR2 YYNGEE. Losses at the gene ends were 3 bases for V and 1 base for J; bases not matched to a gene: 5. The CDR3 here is CASSGGTSPSYEQYF. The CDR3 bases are TGTGCCAGCAGCGGGGGGACTAGCCCTTCCTACGAGCAGTACTTC.

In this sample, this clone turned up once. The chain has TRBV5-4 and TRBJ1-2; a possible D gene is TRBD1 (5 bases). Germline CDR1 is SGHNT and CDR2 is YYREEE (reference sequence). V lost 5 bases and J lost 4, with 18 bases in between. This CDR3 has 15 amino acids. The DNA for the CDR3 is TGTGCCAGCAGTTCTTCATTACAGGTCGCCTATGGCTACACCTTC. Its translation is CASSSSLQVAYGYTF.

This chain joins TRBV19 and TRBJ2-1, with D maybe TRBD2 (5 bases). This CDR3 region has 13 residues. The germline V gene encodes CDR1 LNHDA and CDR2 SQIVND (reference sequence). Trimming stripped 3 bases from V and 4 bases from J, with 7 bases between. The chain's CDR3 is CASSMRGYNEQFF. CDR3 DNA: TGTGCCAGTAGTATGAGAGGGTACAATGAGCAGTTCTTC.

The chain's CDR3 is CASSLGLFSNQPQHF. The DNA for the CDR3 is TGTGCCAGCAGTTTGGGACTTTTTAGCAATCAGCCCCAGCATTTT. The V gene is TRBV6-5, the J gene TRBJ1-5; maybe TRBD1 (5 bases). Germline V gives CDR1 MNHEY, CDR2 SVGAGI. V lost 4 bases and J lost 0, with 10 bases in between. The CDR3 totals 15 residues.

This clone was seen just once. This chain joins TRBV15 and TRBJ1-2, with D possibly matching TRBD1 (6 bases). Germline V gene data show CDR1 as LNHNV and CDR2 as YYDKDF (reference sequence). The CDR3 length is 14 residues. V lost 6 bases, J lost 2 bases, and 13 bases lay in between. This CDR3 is CATRGGQSNYGYTF. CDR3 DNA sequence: TGTGCCACCAGGGGGGGGCAATCCAACTATGGCTACACCTTC. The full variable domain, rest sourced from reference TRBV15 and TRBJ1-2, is DAMVIQNPRYQVTQFGKPVTLSCSQTLNHNVMYWYQQKSSQAPKLLFHYYDKDFNNEADTPDNFQSRRPNTSFCFLDIRSPGLGDTAMYLCATRGGQSNYGYTFGSGTRLTVV.

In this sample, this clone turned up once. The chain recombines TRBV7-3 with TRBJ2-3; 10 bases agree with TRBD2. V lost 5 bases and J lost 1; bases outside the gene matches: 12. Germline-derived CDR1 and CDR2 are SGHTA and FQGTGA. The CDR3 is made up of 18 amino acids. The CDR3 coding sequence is TGTGCCAGCAGCCTCAGCGGGGGGGCCAGGGGAGGCACAGATACGCAGTATTTT. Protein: CASSLSGGARGGTDTQYF.

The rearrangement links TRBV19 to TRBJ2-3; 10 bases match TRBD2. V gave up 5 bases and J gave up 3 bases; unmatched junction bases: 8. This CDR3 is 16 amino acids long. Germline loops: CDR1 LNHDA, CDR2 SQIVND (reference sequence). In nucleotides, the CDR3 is TGTGCCAGTAGTTTACTAGCGGGGACGAAGACAGATACGCAGTATTTT. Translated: CASSLLAGTKTDTQYF.

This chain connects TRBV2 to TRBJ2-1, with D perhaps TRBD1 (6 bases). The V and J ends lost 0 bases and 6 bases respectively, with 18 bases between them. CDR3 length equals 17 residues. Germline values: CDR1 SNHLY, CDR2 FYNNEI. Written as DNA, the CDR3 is TGTGCCAGCAGTGAAGCCCATTTAAGCCAAGGGGGCAATGAGCAGTTCTTC. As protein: CASSEAHLSQGGNEQFF.

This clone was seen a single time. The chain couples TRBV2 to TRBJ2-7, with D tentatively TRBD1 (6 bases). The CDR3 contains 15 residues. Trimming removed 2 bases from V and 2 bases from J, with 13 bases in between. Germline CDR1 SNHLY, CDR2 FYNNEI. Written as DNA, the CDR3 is TGTGCCAGCAGTGAAAGGTCAGGGGCCACCTACGAGCAGTACTTC. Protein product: CASSERSGATYEQYF.

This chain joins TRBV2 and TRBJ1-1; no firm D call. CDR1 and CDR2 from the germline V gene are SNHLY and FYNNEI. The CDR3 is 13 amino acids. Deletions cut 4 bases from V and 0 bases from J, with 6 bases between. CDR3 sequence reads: CASSAHMNTEAFF. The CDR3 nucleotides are TGTGCCAGCAGTGCTCACATGAACACTGAAGCTTTCTTT.

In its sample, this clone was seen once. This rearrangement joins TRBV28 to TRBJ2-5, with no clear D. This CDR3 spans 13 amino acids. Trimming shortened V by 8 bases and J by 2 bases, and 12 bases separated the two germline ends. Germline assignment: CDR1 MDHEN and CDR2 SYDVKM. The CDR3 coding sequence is TGTGCCAGCCTAAGACGCGGACAAGAGACCCAGTACTTC. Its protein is CASLRRGQETQYF. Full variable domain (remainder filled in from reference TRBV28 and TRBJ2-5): DVKVTQSSRYLVKRTGEKVFLECVQDMDHENMFWYRQDPGLGLRLIYFSYDVKMKEKGDIPEGYSVSREKKERFSLILESASTNQTSMYLCASLRRGQETQYFGPGTRLLVL.

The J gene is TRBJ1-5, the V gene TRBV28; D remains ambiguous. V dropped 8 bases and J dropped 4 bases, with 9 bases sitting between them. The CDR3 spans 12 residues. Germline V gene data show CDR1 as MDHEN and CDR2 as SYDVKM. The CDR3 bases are TGTGCCAGCTTTGGAGATAATCAGCCCCAGCATTTT. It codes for CASFGDNQPQHF.

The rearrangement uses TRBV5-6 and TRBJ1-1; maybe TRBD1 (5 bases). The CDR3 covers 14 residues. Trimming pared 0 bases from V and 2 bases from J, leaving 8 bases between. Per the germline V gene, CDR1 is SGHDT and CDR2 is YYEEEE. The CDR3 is CASSLDWGNTEAFF. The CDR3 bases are TGTGCCAGCAGCTTGGATTGGGGCAACACTGAAGCTTTCTTT.

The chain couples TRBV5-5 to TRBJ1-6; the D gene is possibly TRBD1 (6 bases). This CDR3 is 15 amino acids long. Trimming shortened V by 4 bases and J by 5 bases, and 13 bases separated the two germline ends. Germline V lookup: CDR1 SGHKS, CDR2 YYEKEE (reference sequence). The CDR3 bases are TGTGCCAGCAGCAGCCGGGACACGGATAATTCACCCCTCCACTTT. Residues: CASSSRDTDNSPLHF. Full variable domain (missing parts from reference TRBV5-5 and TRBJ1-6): DAGVTQSPTHLIKTRGQQVTLRCSPISGHKSVSWYQQVLGQGPQFIFQYYEKEERGRGNFPDRFSARQFPNYSSELNVNALLLGDSALYLCASSSRDTDNSPLHFGNGTRLTVT.

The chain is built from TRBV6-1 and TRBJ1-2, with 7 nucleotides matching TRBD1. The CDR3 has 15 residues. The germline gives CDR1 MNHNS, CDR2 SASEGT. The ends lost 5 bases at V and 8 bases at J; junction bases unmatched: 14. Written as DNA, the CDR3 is TGTGCCAGCAGTTCTTTGGGGGACAGACCGTACGGCTACACCTTC. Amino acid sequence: CASSSLGDRPYGYTF.

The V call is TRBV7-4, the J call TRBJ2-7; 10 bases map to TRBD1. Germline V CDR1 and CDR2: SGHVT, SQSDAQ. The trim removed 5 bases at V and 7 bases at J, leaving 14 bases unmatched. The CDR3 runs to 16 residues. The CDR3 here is CASSRIRDRGLFEQYF. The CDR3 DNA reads TGTGCCAGCAGCCGAATCCGAGACAGGGGGCTGTTTGAGCAGTACTTC.

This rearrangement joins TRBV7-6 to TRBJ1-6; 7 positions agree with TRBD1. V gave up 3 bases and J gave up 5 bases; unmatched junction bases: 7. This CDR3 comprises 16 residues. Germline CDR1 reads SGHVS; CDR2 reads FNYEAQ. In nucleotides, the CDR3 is TGTGCCAGCAGCTTGGCCGGGACAGATAATAATTCACCCCTCCACTTT. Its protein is CASSLAGTDNNSPLHF. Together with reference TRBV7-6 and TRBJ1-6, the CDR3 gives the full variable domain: GAGVSQSPRYKVTKRGQDVALRCDPISGHVSLYWYRQALGQGPEFLTYFNYEAQQDKSGLPNDRFSAERPEGSISTLTIQRTEQRDSAMYRCASSLAGTDNNSPLHFGNGTRLTVT.

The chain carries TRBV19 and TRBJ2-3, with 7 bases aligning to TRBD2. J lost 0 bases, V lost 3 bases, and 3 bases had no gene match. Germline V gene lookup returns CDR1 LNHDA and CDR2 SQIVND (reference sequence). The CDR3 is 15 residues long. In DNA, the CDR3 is TGTGCCAGTAGTATCTCAGCGGGGAGCACAGATACGCAGTATTTT. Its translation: CASSISAGSTDTQYF.

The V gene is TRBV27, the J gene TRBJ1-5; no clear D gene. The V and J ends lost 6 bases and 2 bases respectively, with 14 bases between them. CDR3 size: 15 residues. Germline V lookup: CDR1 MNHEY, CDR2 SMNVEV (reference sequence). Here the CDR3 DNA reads TGTGCCAGCAGACCCAACACACGGGGCAATCAGCCCCAGCATTTT. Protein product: CASRPNTRGNQPQHF.

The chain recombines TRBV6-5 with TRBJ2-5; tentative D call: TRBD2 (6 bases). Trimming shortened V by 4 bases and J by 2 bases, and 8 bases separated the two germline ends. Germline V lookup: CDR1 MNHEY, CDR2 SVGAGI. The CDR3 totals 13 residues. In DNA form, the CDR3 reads TGTGCCAGCAGTTGGGGGGTTCAAGAGACCCAGTACTTC. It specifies CASSWGVQETQYF.

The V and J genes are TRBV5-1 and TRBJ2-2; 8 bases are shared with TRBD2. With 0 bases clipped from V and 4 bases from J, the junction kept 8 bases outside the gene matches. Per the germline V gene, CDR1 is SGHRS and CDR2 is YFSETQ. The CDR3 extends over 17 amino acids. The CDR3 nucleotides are TGCGCCAGCAGCTTGGCCGTACAGCGGGGGAGCACCGGGGAGCTGTTTTTT. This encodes CASSLAVQRGSTGELFF.

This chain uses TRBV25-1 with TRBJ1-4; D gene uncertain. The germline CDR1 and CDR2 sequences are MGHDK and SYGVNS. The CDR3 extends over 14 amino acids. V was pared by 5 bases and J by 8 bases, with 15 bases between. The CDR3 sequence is CASSSHHTGEKLFF. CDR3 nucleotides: TGTGCCAGCAGTTCACATCATACGGGGGAAAAACTGTTTTTT.

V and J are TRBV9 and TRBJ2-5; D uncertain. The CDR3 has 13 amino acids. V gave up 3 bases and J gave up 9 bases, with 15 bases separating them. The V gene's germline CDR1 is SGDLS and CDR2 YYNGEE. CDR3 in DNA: TGTGCCAGCAGCGCATCTATGGTGAGCGCCCAGTACTTC. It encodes CASSASMVSAQYF.

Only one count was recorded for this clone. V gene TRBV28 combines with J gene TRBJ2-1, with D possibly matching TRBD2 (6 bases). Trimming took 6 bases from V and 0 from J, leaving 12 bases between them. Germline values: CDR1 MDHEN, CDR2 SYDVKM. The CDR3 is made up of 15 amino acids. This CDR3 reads CASRSLGGSYNEQFF. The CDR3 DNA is TGTGCCAGCAGATCTCTCGGGGGCTCCTACAATGAGCAGTTCTTC.

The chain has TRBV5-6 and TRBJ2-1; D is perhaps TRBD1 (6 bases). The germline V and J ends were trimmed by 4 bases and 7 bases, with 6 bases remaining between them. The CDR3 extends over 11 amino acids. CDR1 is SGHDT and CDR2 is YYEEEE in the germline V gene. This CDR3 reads CASSTGNEQFF. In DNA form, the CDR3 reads TGTGCCAGCAGCACAGGGAATGAGCAGTTCTTC.

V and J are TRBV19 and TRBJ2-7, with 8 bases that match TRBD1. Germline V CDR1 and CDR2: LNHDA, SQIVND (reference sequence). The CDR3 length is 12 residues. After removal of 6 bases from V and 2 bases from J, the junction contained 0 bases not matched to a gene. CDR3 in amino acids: CASRDRAYEQYF. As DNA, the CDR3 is TGTGCCAGTAGGGACAGGGCCTACGAGCAGTACTTC.

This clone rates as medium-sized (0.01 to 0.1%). CDR3 coding DNA: TGTGCCAGTAGTATGACGACTAACACTGAAGCTTTCTTT. Translating it yields CASSMTTNTEAFF. V is TRBV19 and J is TRBJ1-1; D call uncertain. This CDR3 has 13 amino acids. Germline loops: CDR1 LNHDA, CDR2 SQIVND (reference sequence). V lost 3 bases, J lost 2 bases, and 7 bases lay in between.

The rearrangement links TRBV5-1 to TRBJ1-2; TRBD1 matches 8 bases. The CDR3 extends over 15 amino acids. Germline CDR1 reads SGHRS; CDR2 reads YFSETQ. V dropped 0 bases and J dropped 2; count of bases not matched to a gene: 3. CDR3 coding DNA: TGCGCCAGCAGCTTGGCCCAGGGGGCGAACTATGGCTACACCTTC. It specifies CASSLAQGANYGYTF.

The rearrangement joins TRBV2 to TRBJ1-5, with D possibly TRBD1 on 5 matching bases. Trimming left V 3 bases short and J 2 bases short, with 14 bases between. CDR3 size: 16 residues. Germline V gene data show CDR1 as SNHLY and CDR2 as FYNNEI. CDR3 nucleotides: TGTGCCAGCAGTGACAGGGCTCTCGGTGGCAATCAGCCCCAGCATTTT. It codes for CASSDRALGGNQPQHF.

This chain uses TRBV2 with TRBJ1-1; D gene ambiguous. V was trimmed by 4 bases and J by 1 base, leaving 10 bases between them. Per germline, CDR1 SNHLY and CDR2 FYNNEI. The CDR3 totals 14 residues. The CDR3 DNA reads TGTGCCAGCAGTGTTTCAGGAAGGAACACTGAAGCTTTCTTT. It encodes CASSVSGRNTEAFF.